The present TCR beta chain was sequenced within a study of blood T cell repertoires in COVID-19. Study background: Researchers got acute and convalescent COVID-19 samples from the United States, Italy and Spain. T cells, B-cell-depleted T cells, or PBMCs supplied cDNA or gDNA.

Under the authors' procedure: Using reference gene primer amplification, nucleated cell counts were estimated. Here immunoSEQ multiplex PCR was the method, and the copy in TCRdb shows in-frame clones only, minus some. Clone size and V and J calls were adopted from that table, with D and trimming inferred from the DNA. The data show more than 95,000 clones, with 75% to 95% seen just once and approximately 1.7% held by the top ten. Specimen: peripheral blood. This receptor was taken from a human donor with active COVID-19. The donor label of this sample is uncertain.

CDR3 sequence: CASSLQGNEQFF. In DNA form, the CDR3 reads TGTGCCAGCAGCTTACAGGGAAATGAGCAGTTCTTC. V and J are TRBV7-9 and TRBJ2-1; D possibly corresponds to TRBD1 (5 bases). This CDR3 is built from 12 residues. Germline V gene data show CDR1 as SEHNR and CDR2 as FQNEAQ (reference sequence). Trimming took off 2 bases at V and 7 bases at J, with 6 bases between the two ends.